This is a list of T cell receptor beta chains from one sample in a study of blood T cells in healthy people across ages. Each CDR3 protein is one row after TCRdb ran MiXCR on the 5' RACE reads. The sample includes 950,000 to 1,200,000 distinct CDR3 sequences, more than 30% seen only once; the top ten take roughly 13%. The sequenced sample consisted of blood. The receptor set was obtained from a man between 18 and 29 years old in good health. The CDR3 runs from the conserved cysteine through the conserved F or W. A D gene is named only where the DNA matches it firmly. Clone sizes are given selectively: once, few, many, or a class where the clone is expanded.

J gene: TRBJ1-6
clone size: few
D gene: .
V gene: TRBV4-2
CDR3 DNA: TGTGCCAGCAGCCAAGATCAAGGCGAGGATCGAAATTCACCCCTCCACTTT
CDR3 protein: CASSQDQGEDRNSPLHF

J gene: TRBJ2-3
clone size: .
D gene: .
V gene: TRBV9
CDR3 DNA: TGTGCCAGCAGCGTAGTATCGGGGGCGGATACGCAGTATTTT
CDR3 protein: CASSVVSGADTQYF

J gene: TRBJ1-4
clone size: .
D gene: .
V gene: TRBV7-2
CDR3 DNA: TGTGCCAGCAGCCGTCTCTATCAGGGGAGTTATGAAAAACTGTTTTTT
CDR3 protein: CASSRLYQGSYEKLFF

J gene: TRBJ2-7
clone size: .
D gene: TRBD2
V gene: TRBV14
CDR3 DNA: TGTGCCAGCAGCCAAGATAGCACTAGCGGGGACTTCTACGAGCAGTACTTC
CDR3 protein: CASSQDSTSGDFYEQYF

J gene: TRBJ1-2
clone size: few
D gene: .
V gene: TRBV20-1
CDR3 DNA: TGCAGTGTTGGGGGGACGGGCTATGGCTACACCTTC
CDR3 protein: CSVGGTGYGYTF

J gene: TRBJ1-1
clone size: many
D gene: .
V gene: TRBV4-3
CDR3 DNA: TGCGCCAGCAGCCTGTGGGCGACTACGGGCACTGAAGCTTTCTTT
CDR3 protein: CASSLWATTGTEAFF

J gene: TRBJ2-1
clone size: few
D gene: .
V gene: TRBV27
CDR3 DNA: TGTGCCAGCAGTTTAGAGGCCCGAGGATACAATGAGCAGTTCTTC
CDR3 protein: CASSLEARGYNEQFF

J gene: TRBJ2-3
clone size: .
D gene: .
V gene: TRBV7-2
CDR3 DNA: TGTGCCAGCAGCTTAGGTGATTGGGGCACAGATACGCAGTATTTT
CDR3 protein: CASSLGDWGTDTQYF

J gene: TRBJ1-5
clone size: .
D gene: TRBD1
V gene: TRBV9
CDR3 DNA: TGTGCCAGCAGCGAGGGGGGGACAGAGTATCAGCCCCAGCATTTT
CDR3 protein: CASSEGGTEYQPQHF

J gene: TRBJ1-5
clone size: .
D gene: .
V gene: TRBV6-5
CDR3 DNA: TGTGCCACACACACTGGATTGGGAGATCAGCCCCAGCATTTT
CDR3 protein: CATHTGLGDQPQHF

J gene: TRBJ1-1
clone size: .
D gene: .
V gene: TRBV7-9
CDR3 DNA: TGTGCCAGCAGTCAAGGGTGGGGGGCAGGGAGCGAAGCTTTCTTT
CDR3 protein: CASSQGWGAGSEAFF

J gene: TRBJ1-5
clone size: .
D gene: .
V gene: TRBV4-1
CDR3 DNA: TGCGCCAGCAGTCTCTGGGGGGAGAGCAATCAGCCCCAGCATTTT
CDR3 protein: CASSLWGESNQPQHF

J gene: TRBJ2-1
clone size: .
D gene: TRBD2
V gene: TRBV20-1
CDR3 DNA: TGCAGTGCTAGAGATCTGGCTAGCGGGGGGGCTTACAATGAGCAGTTCTTC
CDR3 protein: CSARDLASGGAYNEQFF

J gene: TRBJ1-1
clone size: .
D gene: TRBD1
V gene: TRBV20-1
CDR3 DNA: TGCAGTGCTGAGCCCGGACAGGCGAACACTGAAGCTTTCTTT
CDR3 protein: CSAEPGQANTEAFF

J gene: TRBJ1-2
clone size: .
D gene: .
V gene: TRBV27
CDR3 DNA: TGTGCCAGCACCGATAACCCAGGGGATCGTCGCAACTATGGCTACACCTTC
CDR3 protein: CASTDNPGDRRNYGYTF

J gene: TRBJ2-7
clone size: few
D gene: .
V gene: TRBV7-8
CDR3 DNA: TGTGCCAGCAGCTTAGGTCGGACAGCCTACGAGCAGTACTTC
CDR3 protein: CASSLGRTAYEQYF

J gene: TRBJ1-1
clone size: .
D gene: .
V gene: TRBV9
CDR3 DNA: TGTGCCAGCAGCCCAATTATCGGGGTCAACACTGAAGCTTTCTTT
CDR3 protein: CASSPIIGVNTEAFF

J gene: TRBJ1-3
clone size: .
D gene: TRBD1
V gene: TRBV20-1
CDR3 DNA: TGCAGTGCTCCCCGACAGGGCGCGAACTCTGGAAACACCATATATTTT
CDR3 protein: CSAPRQGANSGNTIYF

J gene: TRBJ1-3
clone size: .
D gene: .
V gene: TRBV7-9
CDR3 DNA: TGTGCCAGCAGCATGGACGGGCGGCTTAGAAACACCATATATTTT
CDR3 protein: CASSMDGRLRNTIYF

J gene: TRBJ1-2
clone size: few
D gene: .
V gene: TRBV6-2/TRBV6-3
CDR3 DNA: TGTGCCAGCAGATCGGAACAGGGAGACTATGGCTACACCTTC
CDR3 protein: CASRSEQGDYGYTF

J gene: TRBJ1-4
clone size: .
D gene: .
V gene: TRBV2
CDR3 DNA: TGTGCCAGCAGCGGGGAGACCAGGGGTAATGAAAAACTGTTTTTT
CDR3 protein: CASSGETRGNEKLFF

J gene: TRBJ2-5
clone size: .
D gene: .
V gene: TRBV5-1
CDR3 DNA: TGCGCCAGCAGTCCCCAGGCGCTGTACCAAGAGACCCAGTACTTC
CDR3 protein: CASSPQALYQETQYF

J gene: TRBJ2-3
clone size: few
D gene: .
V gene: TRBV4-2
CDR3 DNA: TGTGCCAGCAGCCATTCCTCCCAGGACCCTACAGATACGCAGTATTTT
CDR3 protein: CASSHSSQDPTDTQYF

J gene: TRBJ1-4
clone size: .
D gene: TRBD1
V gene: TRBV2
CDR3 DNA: TGTGCCAGCAGAGGGGGCTTCGACGAAAAACTGTTTTTT
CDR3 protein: CASRGGFDEKLFF

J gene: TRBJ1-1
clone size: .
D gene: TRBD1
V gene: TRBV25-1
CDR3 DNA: TGTGCCAGCTTGGGAACAGGGGGCAGGACTGAAGCTTTCTTT
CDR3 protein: CASLGTGGRTEAFF

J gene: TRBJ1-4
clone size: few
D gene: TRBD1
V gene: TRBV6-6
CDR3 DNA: TGTGCCAGCAGTCGATGGACAGGGGCAACTAATGAAAAACTGTTTTTT
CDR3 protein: CASSRWTGATNEKLFF

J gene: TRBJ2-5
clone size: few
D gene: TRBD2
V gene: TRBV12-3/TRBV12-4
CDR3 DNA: TGTGCCAGCAGTTTAGAACTAGCGGGGGTAGAGACCCAGTACTTC
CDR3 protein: CASSLELAGVETQYF

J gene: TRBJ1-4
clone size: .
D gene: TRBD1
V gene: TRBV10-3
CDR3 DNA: TGTGCCACTGGACAGGGGAACAGAGAAAAACTGTTTTTT
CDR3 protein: CATGQGNREKLFF

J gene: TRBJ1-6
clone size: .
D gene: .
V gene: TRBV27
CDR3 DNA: TGTGCCAGCAGGTTCGTGGATTCACCCCTCCACTTT
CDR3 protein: CASRFVDSPLHF

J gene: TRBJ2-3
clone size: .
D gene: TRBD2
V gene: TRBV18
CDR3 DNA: TGTGCCAGCTCACCCCGCAGCGGGGGGCCCACAGATACGCAGTATTTT
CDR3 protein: CASSPRSGGPTDTQYF

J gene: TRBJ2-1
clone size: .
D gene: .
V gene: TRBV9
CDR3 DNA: TGTGCCAGCAGCGTGGCTACGAGCTCCTACAATGAGCAGTTCTTC
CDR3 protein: CASSVATSSYNEQFF

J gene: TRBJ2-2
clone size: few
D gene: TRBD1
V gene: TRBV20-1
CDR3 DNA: TGCAGTGCTCCCCGGACAGGCGGCGGGGAGCTGTTTTTT
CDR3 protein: CSAPRTGGGELFF

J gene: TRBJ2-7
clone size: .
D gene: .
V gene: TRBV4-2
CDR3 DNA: TGTGCCAGCAGCCAAGGGGACGACTCATACGAGCAGTACTTC
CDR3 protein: CASSQGDDSYEQYF

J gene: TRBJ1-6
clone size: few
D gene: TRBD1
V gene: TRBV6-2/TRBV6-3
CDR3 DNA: TGTGCCAGCAGTTACGGGCAGGGGGCGCGGAATTCACCCCTCCACTTT
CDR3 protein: CASSYGQGARNSPLHF

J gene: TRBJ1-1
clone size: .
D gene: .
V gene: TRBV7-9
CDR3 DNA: TGTGCCAGCAGCTCCACTCTGGGGATACGAGCGGAGGAAGCTTTCTTT
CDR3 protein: CASSSTLGIRAEEAFF

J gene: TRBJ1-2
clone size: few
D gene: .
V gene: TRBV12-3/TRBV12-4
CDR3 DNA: TGTGCCAGCAGTTTAGGTCTATGGGGCTACACCTTC
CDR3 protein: CASSLGLWGYTF

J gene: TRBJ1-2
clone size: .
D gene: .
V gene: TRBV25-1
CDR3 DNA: TGTGCCAGCAGTGAATGGGGCCGGCCCGACTATGGCTACACCTTC
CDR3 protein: CASSEWGRPDYGYTF

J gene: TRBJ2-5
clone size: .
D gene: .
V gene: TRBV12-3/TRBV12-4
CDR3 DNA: TGTGCCAGCGGGGTCGGGGATAAGATGGGAGAGACCCAGTACTTC
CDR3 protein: CASGVGDKMGETQYF

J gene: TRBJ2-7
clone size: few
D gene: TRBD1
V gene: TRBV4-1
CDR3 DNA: TGCGCCAGCAGCCATGACCGTGATAGGGGGCGCAATGAGCAGTACTTC
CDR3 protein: CASSHDRDRGRNEQYF

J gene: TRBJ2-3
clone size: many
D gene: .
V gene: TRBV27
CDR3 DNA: TGTGCCAGCACCTCTAGGGGGGGGCGCACAGATACGCAGTATTTT
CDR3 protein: CASTSRGGRTDTQYF

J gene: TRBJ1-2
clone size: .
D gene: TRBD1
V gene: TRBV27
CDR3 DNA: TGTGCCAGCAGTTTAAAACCCCCTCTCGGGACAGTTTATGGCTACACCTTC
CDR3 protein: CASSLKPPLGTVYGYTF

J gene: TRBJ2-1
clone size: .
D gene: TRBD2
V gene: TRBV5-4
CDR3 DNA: TGTGCCAGCAGCCGAGATGCAGCGGGGGCCGGGAATGAGCAGTTCTTC
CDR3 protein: CASSRDAAGAGNEQFF

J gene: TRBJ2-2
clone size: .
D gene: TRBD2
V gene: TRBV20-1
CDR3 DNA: TGCAGTGCTAGAGCAGCGGGGGCGAACACCGGGGAGCTGTTTTTT
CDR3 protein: CSARAAGANTGELFF

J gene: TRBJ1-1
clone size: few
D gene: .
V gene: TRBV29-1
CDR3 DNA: TGCAGCGGGGCCCGACAGCCAATGAACACTGAAGCTTTCTTT
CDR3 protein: CSGARQPMNTEAFF